This TCR beta chain was obtained from a study of type 1 regulatory T cells. Whole-study context: This in vitro CD4 product, T-allo10, is enriched for Tr1 cells and alloantigen-specific.

Germline CDR1 is MDHEN and CDR2 is SYDVKM. CDR3 length: 17 residues. T-allo10 cells from the graft donor were described as anergic, host-alloantigen-specific, and alloantigen-specific suppressors. Details on this clonotype: Its antigen is as yet unknown. A junction end diverges from the germline sequence, so it may reflect a read error.

TCRdb reanalysed the reads using MiXCR and keeps one entry per CDR3 protein. The sample lists around 69,000 distinct CDR3 sequences, about three fifths seen once, with about 7.3% in the top ten. The receptor's source is a human donor in good health. The source material was cultured T cells, either the whole culture or a sorted T cell fraction (not recorded which). The subset: Tr1-enriched cell product generated in vitro against host alloantigens. The rearrangement links TRBV28 to TRBJ1-5; 8 bases match TRBD1. The CDR3 nucleotides are TGTACCAGCAGTCCAGGCAGGGGGCCCCTTAGGAATCAGCCCCAGCATTTT. The encoded protein is CTSSPGRGPLRNQPQHF.